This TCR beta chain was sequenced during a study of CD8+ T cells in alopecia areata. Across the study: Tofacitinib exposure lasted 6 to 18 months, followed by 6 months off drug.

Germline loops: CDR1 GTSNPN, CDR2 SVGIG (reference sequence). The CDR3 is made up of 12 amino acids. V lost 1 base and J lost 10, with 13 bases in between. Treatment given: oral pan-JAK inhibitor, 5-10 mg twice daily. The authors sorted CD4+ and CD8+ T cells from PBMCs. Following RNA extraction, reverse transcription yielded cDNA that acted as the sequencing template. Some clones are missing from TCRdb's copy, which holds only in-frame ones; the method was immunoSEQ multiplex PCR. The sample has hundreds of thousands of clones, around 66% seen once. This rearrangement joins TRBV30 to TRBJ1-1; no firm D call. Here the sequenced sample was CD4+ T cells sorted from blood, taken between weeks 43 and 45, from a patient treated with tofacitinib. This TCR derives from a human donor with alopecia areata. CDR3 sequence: CAWSAPSSRAFF. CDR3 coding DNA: TGTGCCTGGAGTGCCCCCTCAAGCAGAGCTTTCTTT.